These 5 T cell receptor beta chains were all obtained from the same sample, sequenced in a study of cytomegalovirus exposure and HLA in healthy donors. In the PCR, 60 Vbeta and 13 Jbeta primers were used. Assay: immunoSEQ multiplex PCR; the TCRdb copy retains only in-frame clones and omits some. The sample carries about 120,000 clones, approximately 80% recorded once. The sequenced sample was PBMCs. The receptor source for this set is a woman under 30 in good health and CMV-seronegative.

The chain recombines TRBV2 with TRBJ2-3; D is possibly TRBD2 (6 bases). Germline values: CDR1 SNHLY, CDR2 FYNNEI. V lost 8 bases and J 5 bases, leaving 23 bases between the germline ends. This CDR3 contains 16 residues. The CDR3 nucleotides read TGTGCCAGCCATCCGGGGAGGACCGGATACAGAGATACGCAGTATTTT. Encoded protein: CASHPGRTGYRDTQYF.

The CDR3: CADKGTAYEQYF. The CDR3 DNA follows: TGTGCGGATAAGGGGACAGCCTACGAGCAGTACTTC. This chain uses TRBV12-2 with TRBJ2-7; the listed D gene, TRBD1, was not tested against the DNA. TRBV12-2 is a pseudogene. The CDR3 sequence is 12 residues long.

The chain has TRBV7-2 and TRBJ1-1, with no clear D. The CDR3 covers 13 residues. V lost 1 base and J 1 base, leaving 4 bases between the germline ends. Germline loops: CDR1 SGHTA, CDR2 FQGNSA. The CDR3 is CASSLGRNTEAFF. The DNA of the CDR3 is TGTGCCAGCAGCTTAGGCAGGAACACTGAAGCTTTCTTT. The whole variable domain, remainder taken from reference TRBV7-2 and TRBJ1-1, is GAGVSQSPSNKVTEKGKDVELRCDPISGHTALYWYRQSLGQGLEFLIYFQGNSAPDKSGLPSDRFSAERTGGSVSTLTIQRTQQEDSAVYLCASSLGRNTEAFFGQGTRLTVV.

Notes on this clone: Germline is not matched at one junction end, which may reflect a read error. Written as DNA, the CDR3 is TGCGCCAGCAGCCCGGGTTCAGGGGCCAACGGCCTGACTTTC. Residues: CASSPGSGANGLTF. This chain links TRBV5-1 with TRBJ2-6; tentatively, D is TRBD1 (6 bases). The germline gives CDR1 SGHRS, CDR2 YFSETQ. The length of the CDR3 is 14 residues.

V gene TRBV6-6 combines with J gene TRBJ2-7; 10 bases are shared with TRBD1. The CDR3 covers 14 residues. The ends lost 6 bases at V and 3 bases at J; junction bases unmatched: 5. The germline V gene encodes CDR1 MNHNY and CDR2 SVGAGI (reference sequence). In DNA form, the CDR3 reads TGTGCCAGCAGGCCGGGACAGGGGAACTACGAGCAGTACTTC. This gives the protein CASRPGQGNYEQYF.